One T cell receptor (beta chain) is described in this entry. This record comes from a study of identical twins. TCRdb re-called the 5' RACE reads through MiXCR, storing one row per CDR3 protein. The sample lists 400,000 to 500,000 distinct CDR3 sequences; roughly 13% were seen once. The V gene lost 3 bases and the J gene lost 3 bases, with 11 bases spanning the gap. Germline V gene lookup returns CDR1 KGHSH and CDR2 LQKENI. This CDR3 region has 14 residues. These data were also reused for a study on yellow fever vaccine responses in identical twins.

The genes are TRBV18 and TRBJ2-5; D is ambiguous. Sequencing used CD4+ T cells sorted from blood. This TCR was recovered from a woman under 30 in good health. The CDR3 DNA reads TGTGCCAGCTCACCCCCCGCGACCAAAGAGACCCAGTACTTC. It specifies CASSPPATKETQYF.